Each of the 24 T cell receptor beta chains below was sequenced from the same sample in a study of T-cell memory formation after mild COVID-19. TCRdb passed the 5' RACE reads through MiXCR, listing each CDR3 protein once. The sample holds a few hundred thousand distinct CDR3 sequences, about an eighth seen once. Sample: PBMCs or a T cell subset sorted from them (not recorded which). These receptors were collected from a man younger than 30 who had mild COVID-19 (a few samples of this study predate the infection). Cell type and time point are not known.

Of note for this clonotype: At one boundary the junction diverges from the germline segment, which might be a read error. The chain carries TRBV7-7 and TRBJ2-2, with a possible D match to TRBD2 (7 bases). This CDR3 is built from 15 residues. Germline V CDR1 and CDR2: SSHAT, FNYEAQ (reference sequence). In DNA, the CDR3 is TGTGCTAGCAGCTTCCGCCGGGGGGCTGGCGGGGAGCTGTTTTTT. Translation gives CASSFRRGAGGELFF.

The rearrangement joins TRBV7-6 to TRBJ2-7; 7 bases map to TRBD1. V shed 5 bases, J shed 6 bases, and the junction held 10 bases outside the gene matches. The CDR3 contains 14 residues. In germline, CDR1 is SGHVS, CDR2 FNYEAQ. The CDR3 nucleotides are TGTGCCAGCAGCCTAGACAGGGCCCTTGGCGAGCAGTACTTC. It is translated as CASSLDRALGEQYF.

The chain employs TRBV9 and TRBJ2-1, with TRBD1 as a possible D gene (6 bases). CDR3 length equals 17 residues. The germline CDR1 and CDR2 sequences are SGDLS and YYNGEE. V dropped 0 bases and J dropped 10 bases, with 23 bases sitting between them. CDR3 sequence (DNA): TGTGCCAGCAGCGTAGCTCAGACGGCCGCTCTTACAGGGGAGCAGTTCTTC. Translating gives CASSVAQTAALTGEQFF.

V usage is TRBV21-1 and J usage is TRBJ1-5; TRBD1, the D gene given by the table, was not confirmed from the DNA. TRBV21-1 is assigned pseudogene status. The CDR3 extends over 18 amino acids. The CDR3 DNA reads as TGTGCCAGCAGCACTCTTCCCGGAACGGGGGCCAGCAATCAGCCCCAGCATTTT. As protein: CASSTLPGTGASNQPQHF.

This clonotype was picked up a small number of times. J is TRBJ1-2 and V is TRBV7-8; D is uncertain. In germline, CDR1 is SGHVS, CDR2 FQNEAQ. The CDR3 loop spans 13 amino acids. V dropped 7 bases and J dropped 8 bases, with 17 bases sitting between them. The CDR3 is CASTNYAPRGYTF. CDR3 in DNA: TGTGCCAGCACCAACTACGCCCCTCGAGGCTACACCTTC.

This clonotype was seen ten or more times. The gene calls are TRBV5-4 and TRBJ2-5; 7 positions match TRBD1. This CDR3 is 13 amino acids long. CDR1 is SGHNT, CDR2 YYREEE, per germline (reference sequence). Losses at the gene ends were 7 bases for V and 3 bases for J; bases not matched to a gene: 6. For the CDR3, the DNA is TGTGCCAGCGCCCCCGGGACAGAAGAGACCCAGTACTTC. Translation: CASAPGTEETQYF.

Ten or more counts support this clonotype. The gene calls are TRBV24-1 and TRBJ2-1; possible D gene TRBD2, 5 bases. V was shortened by 5 bases and J by 9 bases, with 10 bases between the two germline ends. The CDR3 consists of 12 residues. Germline CDR1 and CDR2: KGHDR and SFDVKD. CDR3 coding DNA: TGTGCCACCAGTGGCCAGCGGTTTGAGCAGTTCTTC. Translating it yields CATSGQRFEQFF.

The rearrangement joins TRBV12-3 or TRBV12-4 to TRBJ1-2; the match to TRBD1 covers 9 bases. V was clipped by 6 bases and J by 3 bases; unmatched bases: 11. This CDR3 has 16 amino acids. CDR3: CASSLFPGQGHYGYTF. CDR3 coding DNA: TGTGCCAGCAGCCTTTTTCCGGGACAGGGTCACTATGGCTACACCTTC.

Concerning this clonotype: A much larger clonotype is one base distant, so this may be a read error. The V and J genes are TRBV13 and TRBJ1-5; tentative D call: TRBD1 (6 bases). V lost 3 bases, J lost 3 bases, and 9 bases lay in between. CDR3 length: 14 amino acids. Germline V lookup: CDR1 PRHDT, CDR2 FYEKMQ (reference sequence). This chain's CDR3 is CASSLGHVNQPQHF. DNA of the CDR3: TGTGCCAGCAGCTTGGGACACGTCAATCAGCCCCAGCATTTT. Drawing the rest from reference TRBV13 and TRBJ1-5, the complete variable domain is AAGVIQSPRHLIKEKRETATLKCYPIPRHDTVYWYQQGPGQDPQFLISFYEKMQSDKGSIPDRFSAQQFSDYHSELNMSSLELGDSALYFCASSLGHVNQPQHFGDGTRLSIL.

As to this clonotype: The junction and the germline gene differ at one end; a read error may be behind it. V usage is TRBV25-1 and J usage is TRBJ1-1; no firm D call. CDR3 size: 15 residues. Germline-derived CDR1 and CDR2 are MGHDK and SYGVNS. DNA for the CDR3: TGTGCCAGCAGTGAAGGGCAGGTGGGGAACACTGAAGCTTTATTT. This sequence encodes CASSEGQVGNTEALF.

The V call is TRBV6-6, the J call TRBJ2-7; 7 bases are shared with TRBD1. V shed 0 bases and J 6 bases; nucleotides not matched to a gene: 2. Germline values: CDR1 MNHNY, CDR2 SVGAGI (reference sequence). This CDR3 comprises 13 residues. The CDR3 nucleotides read TGTGCCAGCAGTTACTCGAGGGGGCCCGAGCAGTACTTC. Encoded protein: CASSYSRGPEQYF.

The V and J genes are TRBV5-6 and TRBJ1-5, with 7 bases lining up with TRBD1. Trimming took 1 base from V and 7 from J; bases not matched to a gene: 2. CDR1 SGHDT and CDR2 YYEEEE come from the germline V gene. CDR3 length: 13 residues. The CDR3 coding sequence is TGTGCCAGCAGCTTGAAGGGGGCCCAGCCCCAGCATTTT. It encodes CASSLKGAQPQHF. The variable domain in full, with the rest retrieved from reference TRBV5-6 and TRBJ1-5, is DAGVTQSPTHLIKTRGQQVTLRCSPKSGHDTVSWYQQALGQGPQFIFQYYEEEERQRGNFPDRFSGHQFPNYSSELNVNALLLGDSALYLCASSLKGAQPQHFGDGTRLSIL.

This clonotype turned up a few times. The J gene is TRBJ1-1, the V gene TRBV5-6; 9 positions agree with TRBD1. In germline, CDR1 is SGHDT, CDR2 YYEEEE. CDR3 length: 16 residues. V shed 0 bases, J shed 1 base, and the junction held 4 bases outside the gene matches. The CDR3 sequence is CASSLAEDRGNTEAFF. The CDR3 nucleotides are TGTGCCAGCAGCTTGGCCGAGGACAGGGGGAACACTGAAGCTTTCTTT.

This clonotype was seen at least ten times. The rearrangement links TRBV6-4 to TRBJ2-1, with TRBD2 matching over 14 bases. V shed 6 bases and J 8 bases; nucleotides not matched to a gene: 9. The CDR3 has 16 residues. CDR1 MRHNA and CDR2 SNTAGT come from the germline V gene. CDR3 sequence reads: CASSAGLAGGSDEQFF. CDR3 nucleotides: TGTGCCAGCAGCGCTGGACTAGCGGGGGGCAGTGATGAGCAGTTCTTC.

This clonotype has just a few counts. The chain recombines TRBV5-1 with TRBJ2-7, with D perhaps matching TRBD2 (5 bases). The CDR3 contains 14 residues. V was trimmed by 1 base and J by 2 bases, leaving 10 bases between them. The germline CDR1 and CDR2 sequences are SGHRS and YFSETQ. Here the CDR3 reads CASSLLEETYEQYF. Here the CDR3 DNA reads TGCGCCAGCAGCTTGTTGGAGGAAACCTACGAGCAGTACTTC.

This clonotype has just a few counts. The chain employs TRBV7-2 and TRBJ1-4; D gene unclear. The CDR3 spans 15 residues. Trimming pared 2 bases from V and 5 bases from J, leaving 12 bases between. Germline CDR1 SGHTA, CDR2 FQGNSA. The CDR3 loop is CASSLNQPPNEKLFF. CDR3 DNA sequence: TGTGCCAGCAGCTTAAATCAACCCCCGAATGAAAAACTGTTTTTT.

The chain employs TRBV5-1 and TRBJ2-7; 10 positions match TRBD1. Trimming removed 8 bases from V and 7 bases from J; junction bases left unmatched: 12. CDR1 is SGHRS, CDR2 YFSETQ, per germline. This CDR3 region has 14 residues. CDR3: CASKRGTGEEEQYF. CDR3 bases: TGCGCCAGTAAAAGAGGGACAGGGGAGGAAGAGCAGTACTTC.

This clonotype was detected only a few times. The conserved phenylalanine or tryptophan normally closing the CDR3 is absent here, so this likely arose from a read error. The limits of the CDR3 on the DNA are not certain, so only TCRdb's listed CDR3 is given. CDR3 loop: CASSFRTLGL. The chain uses TRBV7-6 and TRBJ1-4. Looked up from germline, CDR1 is SGHVS and CDR2 is FNYEAQ. The CDR3 extends over 10 residues, inclusive of both ends.

This clonotype was seen a handful of times. The rearrangement joins TRBV7-9 to TRBJ1-3, with D unclear. Germline V lookup: CDR1 SEHNR, CDR2 FQNEAQ (reference sequence). V was trimmed by 1 base and J by 7 bases, leaving 11 bases between them. This CDR3 has 14 residues. CDR3 DNA: TGTGCCAGCAGCTTAGATGGGCACTCGAACACCATATATTTT. This sequence encodes CASSLDGHSNTIYF.

CDR3 DNA sequence: TGTGCCAGCAGCCAAGAAGGCGGGCGGACCTACGAGCAGTACTTC. Protein product: CASSQEGGRTYEQYF. The rearrangement links TRBV4-2 to TRBJ2-7, with D possibly being TRBD2 (5 bases). Trimming removed 0 bases at V and 2 bases at J, with 11 bases between. Germline loops: CDR1 LGHNA, CDR2 YNFKEQ. This CDR3 region has 15 residues.

The rearrangement uses TRBV14 and TRBJ2-5, with D hard to call. V shed 4 bases and J shed 5 bases, with 11 bases lying between them. Germline V gene data show CDR1 as SGHDN and CDR2 as FVKESK. This CDR3 contains 13 residues. In nucleotides, the CDR3 is TGTGCCAGCAGCCGGTATGGGTGGGAGACCCAGTACTTC. This translates into CASSRYGWETQYF.

This chain links TRBV20-1 with TRBJ2-7; D is perhaps TRBD2 (6 bases). Germline loops: CDR1 DFQATT, CDR2 SNEGSKA (reference sequence). The CDR3 has 14 amino acids. The V gene lost 2 bases and the J gene lost 4 bases, with 15 bases spanning the gap. In DNA, the CDR3 is TGCAGTGCTAGATCGGTAGCGGTTACTTACGAGCAGTACTTC. Protein product: CSARSVAVTYEQYF.

The table lists this clonotype with a few counts. V gene TRBV28 combines with J gene TRBJ2-1; unclear D gene. The CDR3 loop spans 11 amino acids. With 8 bases removed from V and 6 bases from J, the gap between germline ends came to 8 bases. Germline lookup yields CDR1 MDHEN and CDR2 SYDVKM. CDR3 nucleotides: TGTGCCAGCGGACGGATCAATGAGCAGTTCTTC. Amino acids: CASGRINEQFF. The full variable domain, its missing parts supplied by reference TRBV28 and TRBJ2-1, is DVKVTQSSRYLVKRTGEKVFLECVQDMDHENMFWYRQDPGLGLRLIYFSYDVKMKEKGDIPEGYSVSREKKERFSLILESASTNQTSMYLCASGRINEQFFGPGTRLTVL.

The chain couples TRBV4-1 to TRBJ2-7; TRBD2 aligns across 7 bases. V trimming: 6 bases; J trimming: 1 base; junction bases outside the gene matches: 6. Looked up from germline, CDR1 is MGHRA and CDR2 is YSYEKL. CDR3 length: 14 amino acids. CDR3 region: CASRRAAGSYEQYF. The CDR3 bases are TGCGCCAGCAGGAGGGCAGCGGGGTCCTACGAGCAGTACTTC.